A single sample is the source of the 13 T cell receptor beta chains below, sequenced in a study of Graves' ophthalmopathy and Graves' hyperthyroidism (dated 2018 in TCRdb). Sequencer: Illumina HiSeq 2000. For repertoire sequencing, TCR beta CDR3 regions were amplified from RNA transcripts. The first round was an RT-PCR using HTBI primers with the Qiagen OneStep RT-PCR kit, and this first round was followed by a second-round multiplex PCR, then size selection and purification. TCRdb itself trimmed the public reads at Q25 with fastp, ran MiXCR and retained productive beta chains. One record per CDR3 amino acid sequence lists the most common genes and DNA. This sample comprises a few hundred thousand distinct CDR3 sequences, roughly 21% of them detected only once. Of the sample, roughly 3% falls within the top ten clones. Material for sequencing was peripheral blood. The receptors shown here come from a woman under 30 with stable Graves' hyperthyroidism. Donor details come from another sample of the same person, matched by shared clones.

This clonotype was recorded at least ten times. The gene calls are TRBV20-1 and TRBJ1-5; perhaps TRBD1 as D (5 bases). The CDR3 loop spans 15 amino acids. Trimming pared 2 bases from V and 6 bases from J, leaving 17 bases between. The germline V gene has CDR1 DFQATT and CDR2 SNEGSKA (reference sequence). CDR3 protein: CSARSGQGGSQPQHF. Here the CDR3 DNA reads TGCAGTGCTAGAAGTGGGCAGGGAGGGAGTCAGCCCCAGCATTTT.

A remark on this clonotype: One end of the junction varies from germline; a read error may be responsible. The chain links TRBV12-3 or TRBV12-4 to TRBJ1-5; D is undetermined. CDR3 size: 12 residues. Here the CDR3 reads CASRQTNQPQHF. CDR3 DNA: TGTGCCAGTAGACAAACCAATCAACCCCAGCATTTT.

This clonotype was detected a few times. The chain is built from TRBV12-3 or TRBV12-4 and TRBJ1-2; 8 bases map to TRBD1. With 6 bases clipped from V and 10 bases from J, the junction kept 10 bases outside the gene matches. The CDR3 is 13 amino acids. The CDR3 nucleotides read TGTGCCAGCAGGACGACAGGGGCCATTTTCTACACCTTC. Protein: CASRTTGAIFYTF.

V and J are TRBV2 and TRBJ2-7; 11 bases are a match to TRBD1. V gave up 6 bases and J gave up 2 bases; unmatched junction bases: 15. The CDR3 has 18 residues. Germline V lookup: CDR1 SNHLY, CDR2 FYNNEI. CDR3 residues: CASRDRPTGTGGTYEQYF. The CDR3 DNA is TGTGCCAGCAGAGACAGGCCCACCGGGACAGGGGGTACCTACGAGCAGTACTTC.

This chain connects TRBV5-5 to TRBJ2-7; 7 bases are a match to TRBD1. The CDR3 covers 15 residues. With 2 bases clipped from V and 0 bases from J, the junction kept 5 bases outside the gene matches. Germline CDR1 SGHKS, CDR2 YYEKEE (reference sequence). The CDR3, as DNA: TGTGCCAGCAGCTTTTCGACAGGGAGCTCCTACGAGCAGTACTTC. Protein product: CASSFSTGSSYEQYF.

CDR3 amino acids: CASNTGTGSSFRYEQYF. In DNA form, the CDR3 reads TGTGCCAGTAATACCGGGACAGGGTCTTCTTTTCGGTACGAGCAGTACTTC. The rearrangement uses TRBV28 and TRBJ2-7; 9 bases align to TRBD1. The germline V gene encodes CDR1 MDHEN and CDR2 SYDVKM. There are 17 residues in the CDR3. Trimming cost V 9 bases and J 4 bases; bases outside gene matches: 19.

This clonotype was counted at least ten times. A much larger clone is a single base away; this may be a read error. The chain recombines TRBV6-5 with TRBJ2-5; D unresolved. Germline V CDR1 and CDR2: MNHEY, SVGAGI. The CDR3 extends over 14 amino acids. CDR3 sequence: CASSHSMEVETQYF. Here the CDR3 DNA reads TGTGCCAGCAGTCACTCGATGGAAGTCGAGACCCAGTACTTC.

This clonotype was recorded at least ten times. The J gene is TRBJ2-7, the V gene TRBV7-8; D unresolved. Germline V CDR1 and CDR2: SGHVS, FQNEAQ. The CDR3 contains 14 residues. Trimming took 5 bases from V and 0 from J, leaving 11 bases between them. Written as DNA, the CDR3 is TGTGCCAGCAGCCCCCAAGGGTCCTCCTACGAGCAGTACTTC. It specifies CASSPQGSSYEQYF.

The J gene is TRBJ2-7, the V gene TRBV27; D is possibly TRBD1 (6 bases). The CDR3 totals 16 residues. CDR1 MNHEY and CDR2 SMNVEV come from the germline V gene (reference sequence). Trimming shortened V by 3 bases and J by 5 bases, and 20 bases separated the two germline ends. CDR3 DNA: TGTGCCAGCAGTTTCTTGCCCCAACAGGGTCGCCACGAGCAGTACTTC. Translation gives CASSFLPQQGRHEQYF.

This clonotype was counted at least ten times. The DNA of the CDR3 is TGCAGCGTTCGGACAGGGCAAAATCAGCCCCAGCATTTT. It encodes CSVRTGQNQPQHF. The rearrangement joins TRBV29-1 to TRBJ1-5; 8 bases are shared with TRBD1. The length of the CDR3 is 13 residues. After removal of 5 bases from V and 4 bases from J, the junction contained 4 bases not matched to a gene. Per germline, CDR1 SQVTM and CDR2 ANQGSEA.

This clonotype was counted many times. This chain links TRBV4-1 with TRBJ2-2; 11 nucleotides agree with TRBD2. From germline, CDR1 is MGHRA and CDR2 YSYEKL. J gave up 5 bases and V 7 bases, and 6 bases lay outside the gene matches. The CDR3 runs to 15 residues. CDR3 protein: CASTISGRETGELFF. The DNA of the CDR3 is TGCGCCAGCACTATTAGCGGGAGGGAAACCGGGGAGCTGTTTTTT.

This clonotype was seen only a few times. The CDR3 loop is CASSNGPSQPQHF. The CDR3 DNA follows: TGTGCCAGCAGTAACGGGCCGTCCCAGCCCCAGCATTTT. The chain employs TRBV28 and TRBJ1-5; D is unresolved. The CDR3 totals 13 residues. Germline CDR1 and CDR2: MDHEN and SYDVKM. Trimming shortened V by 5 bases and J by 7 bases, and 12 bases separated the two germline ends.

CDR3 residues: CASTGMRAEAFF. As DNA, the CDR3 is TGTGCCAGTACTGGGATGAGGGCTGAAGCTTTCTTT. This rearrangement joins TRBV19 to TRBJ1-1, with D uncertain. The CDR3 runs 12 residues. Germline CDR1 and CDR2: LNHDA and SQIVND (reference sequence). The V gene lost 7 bases and the J gene lost 6 bases, with 12 bases spanning the gap. Full variable domain (missing parts from reference TRBV19 and TRBJ1-1): DGGITQSPKYLFRKEGQNVTLSCEQNLNHDAMYWYRQDPGQGLRLIYYSQIVNDFQKGDIAEGYSVSREKKESFPLTVTSAQKNPTAFYLCASTGMRAEAFFGQGTRLTVV.